A single sample gave rise to the 20 T cell receptor beta chains below, sequenced in a study of siplizumab effects on memory and regulatory T cells. Libraries were prepared by immunoSEQ multiplex PCR; TCRdb keeps only in-frame clonotypes and omits some of them. The data contain roughly 50,000 clones, 95% to 98% of them singletons. The sample taken for sequencing was naive CD4+ T cells sorted from blood. These receptor sequences come from a human donor in good health.

The rearrangement uses TRBV5-1 and TRBJ2-2; 7 nucleotides match TRBD2. Germline V gene lookup returns CDR1 SGHRS and CDR2 YFSETQ. V was pared by 2 bases and J by 3 bases, with 4 bases of the junction left unmatched. The CDR3 extends over 15 amino acids. CDR3 loop: CASSFTAGDTGELFF. CDR3 nucleotides: TGCGCCAGCAGCTTTACCGCGGGGGACACCGGGGAGCTGTTTTTT. Using reference TRBV5-1 and TRBJ2-2 for the parts outside the CDR3, the full variable domain is KAGVTQTPRYLIKTRGQQVTLSCSPISGHRSVSWYQQTPGQGLQFLFEYFSETQRNKGNFPGRFSGRQFSNSRSEMNVSTLELGDSALYLCASSFTAGDTGELFFGEGSRLTVL.

As to this clone: At one end the junction does not follow the germline gene, possibly because of a read error. V gene TRBV7-7 combines with J gene TRBJ2-3; TRBD1 agrees at 8 bases. The CDR3 runs to 16 residues. Germline V gene lookup returns CDR1 SSHAT and CDR2 FNYEAQ (reference sequence). The CDR3 coding sequence is TGTGCTAGCAGCCCACTGACAGGGGCCTACACAGATACGCAGTATTTT. This codes for CASSPLTGAYTDTQYF. Combining the CDR3 with reference TRBV7-7 and TRBJ2-3 gives the whole variable domain GAGVSQSPRYKVTKRGQDVTLRCDPISSHATLYWYQQALGQGPEFLTYFNYEAQPDKSGLPSDRFSAERPEGSISTLTIQRTEQRDSAMYRCASSPLTGAYTDTQYFGPGTRLTVL.

The genes are TRBV11-3 and TRBJ1-1; D is undetermined. V lost 10 bases and J 1 base, leaving 7 bases between the germline ends. The CDR3 is made up of 11 amino acids. Germline V lookup: CDR1 SGHNT, CDR2 YENEEA. The CDR3 is CANSENTEAFF. The CDR3, as DNA: TGTGCCAACAGTGAGAACACTGAAGCTTTCTTT.

The chain has TRBV7-9 and TRBJ2-3; D is possibly TRBD2 (6 bases). CDR3 size: 15 residues. Germline V gives CDR1 SEHNR, CDR2 FQNEAQ (reference sequence). V was trimmed by 3 bases and J by 2 bases, leaving 12 bases between them. The CDR3 sequence is CASSFMAGITDTQYF. DNA of the CDR3: TGTGCCAGCAGCTTTATGGCGGGGATCACAGATACGCAGTATTTT.

The chain has TRBV4-1 and TRBJ2-4, with 7 bases matching TRBD1. This CDR3 has 17 amino acids. Germline assignment: CDR1 MGHRA and CDR2 YSYEKL. Trimming cost V 0 bases and J 0 bases; bases outside gene matches: 5. As DNA, the CDR3 is TGCGCCAGCAGCCAAGAGAGGACAGGTCTAGCCAAAAACATTCAGTACTTC. Translating gives CASSQERTGLAKNIQYF.

The chain couples TRBV19 to TRBJ2-3, with TRBD2 as a possible D gene (5 bases). CDR1 is LNHDA and CDR2 is SQIVND in the germline V gene (reference sequence). The CDR3 is made up of 13 amino acids. V lost 7 bases, J lost 3 bases, and 11 bases lay in between. The CDR3 spells CASTLPGTDTQYF. In nucleotides, the CDR3 is TGTGCCAGTACCCTCCCGGGGACAGATACGCAGTATTTT.

This chain joins TRBV6-5 and TRBJ2-7; D gene unclear. This CDR3 has 13 residues. Germline lookup yields CDR1 MNHEY and CDR2 SVGAGI. Trimming took off 6 bases at V and 4 bases at J, with 13 bases between the two ends. The DNA of the CDR3 is TGTGCCAGCAGCTCAGGACGGGCGTACGAGCAGTACTTC. This sequence encodes CASSSGRAYEQYF.

The chain couples TRBV6-5 to TRBJ1-2; D is possibly TRBD1 (5 bases). The ends were cut back, 5 bases at V and 1 base at J, with 11 bases in the middle. CDR1 is MNHEY and CDR2 is SVGAGI in the germline V gene. This CDR3 is 14 amino acids long. DNA of the CDR3: TGTGCCAGCAGTAGGGGAGCGGATAACTATGGCTACACCTTC. Translation: CASSRGADNYGYTF.

The rearrangement joins TRBV29-1 to TRBJ2-3, with D perhaps matching TRBD1 (5 bases). Per the germline V gene, CDR1 is SQVTM and CDR2 is ANQGSEA. Trimming shortened V by 6 bases and J by 2 bases, and 12 bases separated the two germline ends. This CDR3 contains 13 residues. CDR3 DNA sequence: TGCAGCGTCCAGGGCAGATTCACAGATACGCAGTATTTT. As protein: CSVQGRFTDTQYF.

With regard to this clone: The junction differs from germline at one of its ends, possibly a read error. This chain joins TRBV7-7 and TRBJ2-3, with TRBD2 matching over 8 bases. Germline values: CDR1 SSHAT, CDR2 FNYEAQ (reference sequence). The CDR3 length is 15 residues. The CDR3 nucleotides read TGTGCTAGCAGCCGACTAGCGTTGAGCACAGATACGCAGTATTTT. Encoded protein: CASSRLALSTDTQYF.

This clone was seen only once. This chain connects TRBV7-3 to TRBJ1-6; D unclear. CDR3 length: 13 residues. Germline CDR1 reads SGHTA; CDR2 reads FQGTGA. V was trimmed by 3 bases and J by 6 bases, leaving 6 bases between them. This chain's CDR3 is CASSLTLNSPLHF. The CDR3 bases are TGTGCCAGCAGCTTGACACTTAATTCACCCCTCCACTTT.

This clone was detected only once. The V call is TRBV19, the J call TRBJ1-5, with TRBD1 as a possible D gene (6 bases). The V end was cut by 10 bases, the J end by 10 bases, with 17 bases between. Germline CDR1 LNHDA, CDR2 SQIVND (reference sequence). CDR3 length: 12 residues. CDR3 in DNA: TGTGCCACCGGGGACACGGCGGGTCCCCAGCATTTT. Its protein is CATGDTAGPQHF.

This clone came up once. This rearrangement joins TRBV14 to TRBJ2-1, with TRBD2 identical over 12 bases. The germline V gene encodes CDR1 SGHDN and CDR2 FVKESK. The trim removed 5 bases at V and 7 bases at J, leaving 12 bases unmatched. This CDR3 is 17 amino acids long. The CDR3 coding sequence is TGTGCCAGCAGCGCTCGACTAGCGGGAGCCACCACGAATGAGCAGTTCTTC. This codes for CASSARLAGATTNEQFF.

The rearrangement links TRBV6-6 to TRBJ2-1, with 11 bases identical to TRBD2. V lost 2 bases, J lost 5 bases, and 5 bases stayed unmatched. CDR3 length equals 16 residues. Germline V gene data show CDR1 as MNHNY and CDR2 as SVGAGI (reference sequence). This chain's CDR3 is CASSYLAGGSNNEQFF. CDR3 in DNA: TGTGCCAGCAGTTACCTAGCGGGAGGATCGAACAATGAGCAGTTCTTC.

DNA of the CDR3: TGTGCCAGCAGCTATCTAGCGGGAGGGCCGAATGAGCAGTTCTTC. Encoded protein: CASSYLAGGPNEQFF. V usage is TRBV6-6 and J usage is TRBJ2-1; TRBD2 aligns across 12 bases. The CDR3 has 15 residues. Per germline, CDR1 MNHNY and CDR2 SVGAGI (reference sequence). J was trimmed by 7 bases and V by 6 bases; bases with no gene match: 7.

This clone was counted between two and nine times. V and J are TRBV10-3 and TRBJ1-2, with no clear D. Deletions cut 9 bases from V and 1 base from J, with 12 bases between. This CDR3 contains 13 residues. Germline-derived CDR1 and CDR2 are ENHRY and SYGVKD. The CDR3 sequence is CAMQGKDNYGYTF. DNA for the CDR3: TGTGCCATGCAAGGAAAGGATAACTATGGCTACACCTTC.

This clone has just one count. This chain joins TRBV2 and TRBJ1-5, with D perhaps matching TRBD1 (6 bases). The CDR3 length is 15 residues. With 7 bases removed from V and 4 bases from J, the gap between germline ends came to 17 bases. Per germline, CDR1 SNHLY and CDR2 FYNNEI. The CDR3 is CASNRGAGINQPQHF. The CDR3 nucleotides are TGTGCCAGCAATCGGGGGGCAGGGATAAATCAGCCCCAGCATTTT.

The CDR3 DNA sequence: TGCAGCGGATTTGGGACGGGCCAGTACTTC. This sequence encodes CSGFGTGQYF. This rearrangement joins TRBV29-1 to TRBJ2-5, with D perhaps being TRBD1 or TRBD2 (5 bases each). The V end lost 7 bases, the J end lost 10 bases, and 13 bases lay between the germline ends. The length of the CDR3 is 10 residues. CDR1 SQVTM and CDR2 ANQGSEA come from the germline V gene.

The chain carries TRBV5-1 and TRBJ2-1; 7 bases match TRBD2. Germline CDR1 is SGHRS and CDR2 is YFSETQ. V was pared by 0 bases and J by 5 bases, with 5 bases of the junction left unmatched. The CDR3 contains 15 residues. CDR3 DNA sequence: TGCGCCAGCAGCTTGGGGCTAGCGGTAAACAATGAGCAGTTCTTC. Residues: CASSLGLAVNNEQFF.

This clone was observed a single time. The chain combines TRBV7-3 with TRBJ1-5; D not certain. This CDR3 spans 13 amino acids. Germline V lookup: CDR1 SGHTA, CDR2 FQGTGA. Deletions cut 6 bases from V and 1 base from J, with 7 bases between. The CDR3 DNA is TGTGCCAGCAGTAGAGGGAGCAATCAGCCCCAGCATTTT. Its translation is CASSRGSNQPQHF. The variable domain in full, with the rest retrieved from reference TRBV7-3 and TRBJ1-5, is GAGVSQTPSNKVTEKGKYVELRCDPISGHTALYWYRQSLGQGPEFLIYFQGTGAADDSGLPNDRFFAVRPEGSVSTLKIQRTERGDSAVYLCASSRGSNQPQHFGDGTRLSIL.